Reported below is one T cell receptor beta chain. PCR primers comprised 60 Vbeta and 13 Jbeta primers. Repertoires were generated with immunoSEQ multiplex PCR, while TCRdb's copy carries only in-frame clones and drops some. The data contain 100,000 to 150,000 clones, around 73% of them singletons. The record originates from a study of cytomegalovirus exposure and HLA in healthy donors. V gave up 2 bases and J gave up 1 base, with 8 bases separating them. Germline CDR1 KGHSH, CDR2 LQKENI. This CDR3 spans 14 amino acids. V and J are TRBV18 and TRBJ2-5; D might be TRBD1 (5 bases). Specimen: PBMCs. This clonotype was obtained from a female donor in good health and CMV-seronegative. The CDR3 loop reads CASSPKGPQETQYF. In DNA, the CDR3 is TGTGCCAGCTCACCAAAGGGGCCCCAAGAGACCCAGTACTTC. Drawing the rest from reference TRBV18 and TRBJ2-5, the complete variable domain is NAGVMQNPRHLVRRRGQEARLRCSPMKGHSHVYWYRQLPEEGLKFMVYLQKENIIDESGMPKERFSAEFPKEGPSILRIQQVVRGDSAAYFCASSPKGPQETQYFGPGTRLLVL.